This T cell receptor (beta chain) is from a study of blood T cells in healthy people across ages. Whole-study context: T cells yielded about one barcoded beta molecule per two cells through template switching. Whole-study findings and limits: A conclusive naive versus antigen-experienced comparison was prevented by the unsorted PBMCs. Older individuals had lower TCR beta diversity per million T cells (the decline was roughly linear).

This clonotype was seen a few times. Its matching antigen is unknown. Trimming left V 5 bases short and J 2 bases short, with 19 bases between. The CDR3 totals 17 residues. A sample-barcoded 5' primer and a J-beta primer mix were used in a second PCR of roughly 6 to 11 cycles. Researchers report that a template-switch adaptor with 12 random nucleotides tagged each cDNA molecule. In TCRdb, the 5' RACE reads were re-called with MiXCR into one record per CDR3 protein. Here the sample spans hundreds of thousands of distinct CDR3 sequences, around two fifths being singletons. The V call is TRBV12-3 or TRBV12-4, the J call TRBJ2-1; D perhaps matches TRBD1 (8 bases). The TCR originated in a man at least 80 years old in good health. What was sequenced was blood. This chain's CDR3 is CASSGTGRAGTYNEQFF. The CDR3 DNA is TGTGCCAGCAGTGGGACAGGAAGAGCGGGGACCTACAATGAGCAGTTCTTC.